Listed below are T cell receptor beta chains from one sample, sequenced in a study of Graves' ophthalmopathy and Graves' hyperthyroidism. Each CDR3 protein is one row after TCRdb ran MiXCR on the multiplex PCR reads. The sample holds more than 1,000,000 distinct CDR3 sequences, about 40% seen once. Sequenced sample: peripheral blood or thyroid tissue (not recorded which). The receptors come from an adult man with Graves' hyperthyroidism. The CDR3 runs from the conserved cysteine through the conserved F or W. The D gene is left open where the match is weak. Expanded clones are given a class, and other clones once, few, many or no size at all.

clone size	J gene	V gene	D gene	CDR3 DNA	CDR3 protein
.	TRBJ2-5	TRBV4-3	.	TGCGCCAGCAGCCAAGAAAACGGGGGGCCAGGGTTGGATTCCCAGTACTTT	CASSQENGGPGLDSQYF
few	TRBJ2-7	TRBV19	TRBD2	TGTGCCAGTAGAGCGGGAGGGCCGGGGGAGCAGTACTTC	CASRAGGPGEQYF
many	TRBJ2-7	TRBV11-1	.	TGTGCCAGCAGCCAACATTACGAGCAGTACTTC	CASSQHYEQYF
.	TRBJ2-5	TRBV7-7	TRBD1	TGTGCCAGCAGTCCGGGACAGGACGGCCTAGAGACCCAGTACTTC	CASSPGQDGLETQYF
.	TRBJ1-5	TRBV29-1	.	TGCAGCGTCGGGGGGGGCTGGGATCAGCCCCAGCATTTT	CSVGGGWDQPQHF
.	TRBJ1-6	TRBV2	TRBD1	TGTGCCAGCAGTGCCGGGACAGCAAATTCACCCCTCCACTTT	CASSAGTANSPLHF
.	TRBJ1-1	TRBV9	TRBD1	TGTGCCAGCACTCGGACAGGGGGTAGGAACACTGAAGCTTTCTTT	CASTRTGGRNTEAFF
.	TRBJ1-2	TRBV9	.	TGTGCCAGCAGCGTTGACAGTTTAGGCTACACCTTC	CASSVDSLGYTF
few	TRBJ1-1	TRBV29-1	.	TGCAGCGTTGACAGGGCCGGAGCTTTCTTT	CSVDRAGAFF
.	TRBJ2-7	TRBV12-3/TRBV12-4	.	TGTGCCAGCAGCCTTCAACCGGGATCAACTTACGAGCAGTACTTC	CASSLQPGSTYEQYF
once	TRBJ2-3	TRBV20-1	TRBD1	TGCAGTGGTGGGACAGGGGCGATCACAGATACGCAGTATTTT	CSGGTGAITDTQYF
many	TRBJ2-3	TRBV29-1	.	TGCAGCTCGGGAGTATCCACAGATACGCAGTATTTT	CSSGVSTDTQYF
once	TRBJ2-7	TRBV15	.	TGTGCCGCCAGCAGCCAAGACGCGTCCTCCTACGAGCAGTACTTC	CAASSQDASSYEQYF
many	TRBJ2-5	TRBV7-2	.	TGTGCCAGCAGCCCGGAGACAGAACCCCTCCAAGAGACCCAGTACTTC	CASSPETEPLQETQYF
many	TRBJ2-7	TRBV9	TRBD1	TGTGCCAGCAGCTTAGGGACAGGGGCGCTCTACGAGCAGTACTTC	CASSLGTGALYEQYF
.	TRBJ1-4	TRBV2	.	TGTGCCAGCAAGGGCCAATTTAATGAAAAACTGTTTTTT	CASKGQFNEKLFF
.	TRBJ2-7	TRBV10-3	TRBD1	TGTGCCAGCAGTTCAAGACAGGGGGGGGACTACGAGCAGTACTTC	CASSSRQGGDYEQYF
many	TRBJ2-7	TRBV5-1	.	TGCGCCAGCAGCTTGGGAAGGGGCGAGCAGTACTTC	CASSLGRGEQYF
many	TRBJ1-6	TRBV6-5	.	TGTGCCAGCAATGTGGGCTATAATTCACCCCTCCACTTT	CASNVGYNSPLHF
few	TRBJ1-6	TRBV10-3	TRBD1	TGTGCCACGACAGGGGGGGTGGATAATTCACCCCTCCACTTT	CATTGGVDNSPLHF
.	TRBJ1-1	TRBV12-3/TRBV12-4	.	TGTGCCAGCAGTCCCCGGGGACGGAACACTGAATCTTTCTTT	CASSPRGRNTESFF
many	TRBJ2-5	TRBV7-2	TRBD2	TGTGCCAGCAGCTTAGCTCGCGGGGGTGGTGAGACCCAGTACTTC	CASSLARGGGETQYF
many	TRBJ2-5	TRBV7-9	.	TGTGCCAGCAGCTTAGCGGGCAGGGGAAGCCAAGAGACCCAGTACTTC	CASSLAGRGSQETQYF
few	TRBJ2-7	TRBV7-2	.	TGTGCCAGCAGCACCTACGAGGGTTCTTACGAGCAGTACTTC	CASSTYEGSYEQYF
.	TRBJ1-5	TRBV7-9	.	TGTGCCAGCAGCTTATCCGGCGGGACTGGGCAGCCCCAGCATTTT	CASSLSGGTGQPQHF
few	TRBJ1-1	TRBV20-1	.	TGCAGTGCTAGAGATTACGCCCTAAGAGCAGCTTTCTTT	CSARDYALRAAFF
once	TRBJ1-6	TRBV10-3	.	TGTGCCATCAGTGAAAGGGGGACACGGTATTCACCCCTCCACTTT	CAISERGTRYSPLHF
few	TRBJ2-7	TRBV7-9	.	TGTGCCAGCAGTTGGACCGGGGCCTATCACCACGAGCAGTACTTC	CASSWTGAYHHEQYF
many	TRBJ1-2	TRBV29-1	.	TGCAGCGGTCGTCTCTCAGAAAACTATGGCTACACCTTC	CSGRLSENYGYTF
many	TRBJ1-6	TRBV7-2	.	TGTGCCAGCAGCTTGGGACAACCCCTCCACTTT	CASSLGQPLHF
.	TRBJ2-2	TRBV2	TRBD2	TGTGCCAGCAGGCTGAAGCGGGGGGAGAACACCGGGGAGCTGTTTTTT	CASRLKRGENTGELFF
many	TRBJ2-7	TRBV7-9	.	TGTGCCAGCAGCCAACTCAACCAGGACGAGACCTACGAGCAGTACTTC	CASSQLNQDETYEQYF
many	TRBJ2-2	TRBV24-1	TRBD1	TGTGCCACCAGTGGCCAGGGGGTCGACACCGGGGAGCTGTTTTTT	CATSGQGVDTGELFF
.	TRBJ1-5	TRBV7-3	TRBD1	TGTGCCAGCGGCTCGACAGGGTGGGATAATCGGCCCCAGCATTTT	CASGSTGWDNRPQHF
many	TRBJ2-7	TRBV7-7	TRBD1	TGTGCCAGCAGCTCATCGGGACAGCCCTACGAGCAGTACTTC	CASSSSGQPYEQYF
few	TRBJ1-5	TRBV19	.	TGTGCCAGTCTCCCTCCGGAGCGCAATCAGCCCCAGCATTTT	CASLPPERNQPQHF
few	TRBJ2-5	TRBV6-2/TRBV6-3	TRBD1	TGTGCCAGCATGTCTCGGACAGGGCAAGAGACCCAGTACTTC	CASMSRTGQETQYF
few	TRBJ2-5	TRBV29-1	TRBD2	TGCAGCGCTCTGGGGGGAGGGATGACCCAGTACTTC	CSALGGGMTQYF
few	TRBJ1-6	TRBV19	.	TGTGCCAGTAGTATTGGGGTGGTTGATAATTCACCCCTCCACTTT	CASSIGVVDNSPLHF
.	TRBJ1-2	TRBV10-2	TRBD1	TGCGCCAGCAGTGAGCCGGACAGGGCTCACTATGGCTACACCTTC	CASSEPDRAHYGYTF
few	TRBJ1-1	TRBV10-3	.	TGTGCCATCGGGAGGGAGGTGACGACTGAAGCTTTCTTT	CAIGREVTTEAFF
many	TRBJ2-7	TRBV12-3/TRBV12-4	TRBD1	TGTGCCAGCAGTCCCGGGACAGGGAGATTTTACGAGCAGTACTTC	CASSPGTGRFYEQYF
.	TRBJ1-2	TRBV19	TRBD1	TGTGCCAGTAGTATAGATGTGGGACAGGGGTTTCGCTATGGCTACACCTTC	CASSIDVGQGFRYGYTF
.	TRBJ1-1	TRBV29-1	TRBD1	TGCAGCGTTGACTGGGGGACAGGGGTCATGAACACTGAAGCTTTCTTT	CSVDWGTGVMNTEAFF
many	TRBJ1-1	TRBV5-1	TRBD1	TGCGCCAGCAGCACAGAGACAGGGGGTAGGACTGAAGCTTTCTTT	CASSTETGGRTEAFF
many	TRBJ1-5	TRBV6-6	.	TGTGCCAGCAGTTACTCTTATGGAGACAATCAGCCCCAGCATTTT	CASSYSYGDNQPQHF
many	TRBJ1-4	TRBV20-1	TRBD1	TGCAGTGCTAGAGATCAGGGGGTATCCAATGAAAAACTGTTTTTT	CSARDQGVSNEKLFF
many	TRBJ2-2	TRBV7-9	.	TGTGCCAGCAGCTTACGCGGATCGAACACCGGGGAGCTGTTTTTT	CASSLRGSNTGELFF
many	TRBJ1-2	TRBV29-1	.	TGCAGCGTTGTACAGGATAACTATGGCTACACCTTC	CSVVQDNYGYTF
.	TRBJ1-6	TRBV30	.	TGTGCCTGGAGTCCCTCCCGGGTATCACCCCTCCACTTT	CAWSPSRVSPLHF
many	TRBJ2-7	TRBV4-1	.	TGCGCCAGCAGCCAAGAGCCCAACTACGAGCAGTACTTC	CASSQEPNYEQYF